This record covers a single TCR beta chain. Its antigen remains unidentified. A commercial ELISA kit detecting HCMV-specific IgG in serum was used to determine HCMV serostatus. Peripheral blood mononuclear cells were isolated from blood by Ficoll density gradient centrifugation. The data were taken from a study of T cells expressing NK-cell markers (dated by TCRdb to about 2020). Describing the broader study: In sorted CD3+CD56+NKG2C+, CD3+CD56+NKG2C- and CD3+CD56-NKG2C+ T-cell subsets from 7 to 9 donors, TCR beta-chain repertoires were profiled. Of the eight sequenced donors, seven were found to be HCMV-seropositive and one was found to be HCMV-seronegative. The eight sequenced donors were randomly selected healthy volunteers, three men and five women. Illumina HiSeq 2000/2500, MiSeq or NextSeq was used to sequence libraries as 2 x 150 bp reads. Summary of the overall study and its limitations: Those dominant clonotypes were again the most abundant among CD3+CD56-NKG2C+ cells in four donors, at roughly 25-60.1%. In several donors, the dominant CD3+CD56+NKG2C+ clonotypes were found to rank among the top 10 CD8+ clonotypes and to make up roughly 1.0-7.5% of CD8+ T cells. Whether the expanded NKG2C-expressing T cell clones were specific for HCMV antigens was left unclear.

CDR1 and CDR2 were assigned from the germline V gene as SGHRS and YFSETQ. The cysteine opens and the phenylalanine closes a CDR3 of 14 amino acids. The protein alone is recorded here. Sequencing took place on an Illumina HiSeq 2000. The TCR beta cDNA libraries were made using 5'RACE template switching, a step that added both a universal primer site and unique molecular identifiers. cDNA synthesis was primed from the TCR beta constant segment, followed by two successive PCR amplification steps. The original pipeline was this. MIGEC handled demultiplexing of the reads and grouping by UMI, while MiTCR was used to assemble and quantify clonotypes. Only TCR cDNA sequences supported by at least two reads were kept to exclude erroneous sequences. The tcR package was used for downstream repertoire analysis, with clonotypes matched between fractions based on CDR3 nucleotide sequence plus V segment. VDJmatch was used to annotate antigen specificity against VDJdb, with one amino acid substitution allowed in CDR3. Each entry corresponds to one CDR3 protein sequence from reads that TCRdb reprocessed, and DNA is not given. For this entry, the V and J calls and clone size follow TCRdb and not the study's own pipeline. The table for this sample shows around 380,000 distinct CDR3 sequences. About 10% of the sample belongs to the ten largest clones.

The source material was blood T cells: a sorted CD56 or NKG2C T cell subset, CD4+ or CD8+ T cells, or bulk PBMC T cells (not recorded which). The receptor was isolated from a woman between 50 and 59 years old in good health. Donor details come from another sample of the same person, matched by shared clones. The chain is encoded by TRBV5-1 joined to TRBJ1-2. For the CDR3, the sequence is CASSLEGLGYGYTF.